These 6 T cell receptor beta chains originate from one sample sequenced in a study of cytomegalovirus exposure and HLA in healthy donors. PCR was performed using 60 Vbeta and 13 Jbeta primers. TCRdb's table, derived via immunoSEQ multiplex PCR, lists solely in-frame clones and lacks some. The repertoire holds about 60,000 clones, with about 73% as singletons. Sequences were obtained from PBMCs. The source of these receptors is a woman in her sixties or seventies in good health and CMV-seropositive.

V and J are TRBV18 and TRBJ1-2, with 9 positions matching TRBD1. The germline gives CDR1 KGHSH, CDR2 LQKENI. The CDR3 sequence is 17 residues long. The ends lost 2 bases at V and 2 bases at J; junction bases unmatched: 9. CDR3 sequence reads: CASSPERTGDPNYGYTF. CDR3 nucleotides: TGTGCCAGCTCACCAGAGCGGACAGGGGATCCGAACTATGGCTACACCTTC.

V and J are TRBV9 and TRBJ1-4; D might be TRBD1 (5 bases). Per the germline V gene, CDR1 is SGDLS and CDR2 is YYNGEE. V dropped 0 bases and J dropped 6 bases, with 12 bases sitting between them. The CDR3 has 15 residues. DNA of the CDR3: TGTGCCAGCAGCGTAGATAGGGGTTGGTATGAAAAACTGTTTTTT. Protein product: CASSVDRGWYEKLFF.

The V call is TRBV27, the J call TRBJ2-7; the match to TRBD2 covers 9 bases. This CDR3 contains 15 residues. CDR1 is MNHEY, CDR2 SMNVEV, per germline (reference sequence). The J segment lost 6 bases and the V segment lost 6 bases, leaving 12 bases of the junction unmatched. In DNA form, the CDR3 reads TGTGCCAGCAGCTGGGGCGGGGGGGGAGTAAGCGAGCAGTACTTC. Protein: CASSWGGGGVSEQYF.

The chain couples TRBV29-1 to TRBJ2-3; weak D call: TRBD2 (5 bases). CDR3 length: 14 residues. Germline assignment: CDR1 SQVTM and CDR2 ANQGSEA. With 3 bases removed from V and 1 base from J, the gap between germline ends came to 11 bases. The CDR3 sequence is CSVEAPRGTDTQYF. In DNA form, the CDR3 reads TGCAGCGTTGAGGCCCCGAGGGGCACAGATACGCAGTATTTT.

The chain combines TRBV29-1 with TRBJ1-3; TRBD1 matches 7 bases. V shed 6 bases and J 2 bases; nucleotides not matched to a gene: 4. Germline assignment: CDR1 SQVTM and CDR2 ANQGSEA. The CDR3 covers 13 residues. The CDR3 DNA sequence: TGCAGCGTAGGACAGGTTGCTGGAAACACCATATATTTT. Translated, it gives CSVGQVAGNTIYF.

V gene TRBV6-1 combines with J gene TRBJ2-7, with D tentatively TRBD2 (6 bases). Germline lookup yields CDR1 MNHNS and CDR2 SASEGT. CDR3 length: 15 residues. The V gene lost 7 bases and the J gene lost 5 bases, with 21 bases spanning the gap. The CDR3 DNA is TGTGCCAGCACCTCACGGAGGGGTAGGGTCAACGAGCAGTACTTC. Protein product: CASTSRRGRVNEQYF.